Listed here are 26 T cell receptor beta chains from one sample, sequenced in a study of blood T cell repertoires in COVID-19. Sequenced by immunoSEQ multiplex PCR; TCRdb stores in-frame clones only, minus some. The data hold 230,000 or so clones, with 84% observed a single time. The material sequenced was peripheral blood. Receptors originate from a young man with active or convalescent COVID-19.

A word on this clone: One end of the junction fails to match germline, which may point to a read error. The rearrangement uses TRBV7-7 and TRBJ2-7, with D tentatively TRBD2 (5 bases). Per germline, CDR1 SSHAT and CDR2 FNYEAQ (reference sequence). This CDR3 contains 15 residues. The chain's CDR3 is CASSLYYGSTYEQYF. Written as DNA, the CDR3 is TGTGCTAGCAGCTTGTATTATGGGAGTACCTACGAGCAGTACTTC.

The V and J genes are TRBV4-1 and TRBJ1-6; 12 bases are a match to TRBD1. Trimming removed 1 base from V and 4 bases from J; junction bases left unmatched: 8. The CDR3 is made up of 19 amino acids. Germline lookup yields CDR1 MGHRA and CDR2 YSYEKL. The CDR3 nucleotides are TGCGCCAGCAGCCAAGTGGGACAGGGGGCACTTATTTATAATTCACCCCTCCACTTT. The encoded protein is CASSQVGQGALIYNSPLHF.

This rearrangement joins TRBV6-5 to TRBJ1-5, with 10 bases identical to TRBD1. The CDR3 spans 14 residues. Germline values: CDR1 MNHEY, CDR2 SVGAGI. Trimming removed 9 bases from V and 6 bases from J; junction bases left unmatched: 8. The CDR3 loop reads CASCPRDRGQPQHF. The CDR3 DNA reads TGTGCCAGTTGCCCAAGGGACAGGGGTCAGCCCCAGCATTTT.

This chain connects TRBV6-2 or TRBV6-3 to TRBJ2-7; D is unresolved. CDR3 size: 15 residues. The germline V gene has CDR1 MNHEY and CDR2 SVGEGT. Deletions cut 4 bases from V and 5 bases from J, with 18 bases between. The CDR3 nucleotides read TGTGCCAGCAGTTTGGGTAATTTCCGGAGCAACGAGCAGTACTTC. Amino acid sequence: CASSLGNFRSNEQYF.

This chain links TRBV3-1 (or the pseudogene TRBV3-2) with TRBJ2-1; 14 bases fit TRBD2. The V gene end was trimmed by 5 bases and the J gene end by 4 bases; junction bases not matched to a gene: 7. This CDR3 region has 17 residues. Germline V gene lookup returns CDR1 LGHDT and CDR2 YNNKEL (reference sequence). CDR3 coding DNA: TGTGCCAGCAGCTCCAGGACTAGCGGGGGGCTTTACAATGAGCAGTTCTTC. Residues: CASSSRTSGGLYNEQFF.

The J gene is TRBJ1-5, the V gene TRBV5-6; D remains ambiguous. Germline assignment: CDR1 SGHDT and CDR2 YYEEEE. V was cut by 2 bases and J by 2 bases, with 11 bases left in between. The CDR3 runs to 15 residues. The CDR3 nucleotides are TGTGCCAGCAGCTTCCTGGCCGGGGGCAATCAGCCCCAGCATTTT. It encodes CASSFLAGGNQPQHF.

The rearrangement links TRBV28 to TRBJ1-2; maybe TRBD1 (5 bases). This CDR3 spans 14 amino acids. CDR1 MDHEN and CDR2 SYDVKM come from the germline V gene. Trimming removed 3 bases at V and 7 bases at J, with 15 bases between. The CDR3 nucleotides are TGTGCCAGCAGTTTCCCGGCCAGGGCTCTTGGCTACACCTTC. This sequence encodes CASSFPARALGYTF.

J is TRBJ1-1 and V is TRBV5-8; 8 positions match TRBD1. V dropped 9 bases and J dropped 0; count of bases not matched to a gene: 4. Germline V gene data show CDR1 as SGHTS and CDR2 as YDEGEE. The CDR3 consists of 13 residues. CDR3 in DNA: TGTGCCACGTGGGACAGGCTGAACACTGAAGCTTTCTTT. Translation: CATWDRLNTEAFF.

The V gene is TRBV7-9, the J gene TRBJ1-2; 10 positions match TRBD1. This CDR3 is built from 15 residues. V trimming: 5 bases; J trimming: 9 bases; junction bases outside the gene matches: 12. Per germline, CDR1 SEHNR and CDR2 FQNEAQ (reference sequence). Written as DNA, the CDR3 is TGTGCCAGCAGCCCTCTAACACGACAGGGGGCACGCTACACCTTC. Translation: CASSPLTRQGARYTF.

The chain couples TRBV10-2 to TRBJ2-7; 7 bases are a match to TRBD2. The germline V gene encodes CDR1 WSHSY and CDR2 SAAADI. CDR3 length: 17 residues. Trimming at V came to 2 bases and at J to 3 bases, leaving 13 bases not matched to a gene. The CDR3 region is CASSEPWTSQLGYEQYF. The CDR3 DNA reads TGCGCCAGCAGTGAGCCTTGGACTAGTCAATTAGGCTACGAGCAGTACTTC.

The rearrangement uses TRBV7-8 and TRBJ1-1; tentatively, D is TRBD1 (5 bases). The germline gives CDR1 SGHVS, CDR2 FQNEAQ. Trimming cost V 5 bases and J 3 bases, with 19 bases left between them. The CDR3 covers 16 residues. The DNA of the CDR3 is TGTGCCAGCAGCCCAAGGTCCGGGGGGTACGACACTGAAGCTTTCTTT. Translation: CASSPRSGGYDTEAFF.

The V call is TRBV24-1, the J call TRBJ2-7, with TRBD1 matching 7 bases. In germline, CDR1 is KGHDR, CDR2 SFDVKD. The CDR3 contains 13 residues. Losses at the gene ends were 3 bases for V and 4 bases for J; bases not matched to a gene: 2. In nucleotides, the CDR3 is TGTGCCACCAGTGATGGCAGGGGGTACGAGCAGTACTTC. Translation gives CATSDGRGYEQYF.

The rearrangement uses TRBV4-1 and TRBJ1-4, with D unclear. Trimming cost V 1 base and J 7 bases, with 10 bases left between them. The CDR3 is made up of 14 amino acids. Germline loops: CDR1 MGHRA, CDR2 YSYEKL. The CDR3 coding sequence is TGCGCCAGCAGCCAAGTGATGAACAGTGAAAAACTGTTTTTT. This codes for CASSQVMNSEKLFF.

This chain connects TRBV5-6 to TRBJ2-7; TRBD1 might be the D (6 bases). The CDR3 covers 12 residues. Deletions cut 4 bases from V and 7 bases from J, with 12 bases between. Germline assignment: CDR1 SGHDT and CDR2 YYEEEE. In nucleotides, the CDR3 is TGTGCCAGCAGCGTACAGGGCGGAGAGCAGTACTTC. It encodes CASSVQGGEQYF.

This chain joins TRBV7-2 and TRBJ1-1; TRBD1 aligns across 10 bases. The CDR3 sequence is 15 residues long. Germline V lookup: CDR1 SGHTA, CDR2 FQGNSA. After removal of 4 bases from V and 5 bases from J, the junction contained 7 bases not matched to a gene. The CDR3 spells CASSSMGQGRTEAFF. The CDR3 nucleotides are TGTGCCAGCAGCTCCATGGGACAGGGGAGAACTGAAGCTTTCTTT.

At least ten counts were recorded for this clone. V gene TRBV6-4 combines with J gene TRBJ1-2; tentative D call: TRBD1 (6 bases). Deletions cut 2 bases from V and 4 bases from J, with 8 bases between. The CDR3 is 13 residues long. Per germline, CDR1 MRHNA and CDR2 SNTAGT. The CDR3 coding sequence is TGTGCCAGCAGTGACACAGGGCGCTATGGCTACACCTTC. This translates into CASSDTGRYGYTF.

The chain joins TRBV5-4 to TRBJ2-1; D is undetermined. The CDR3 length is 15 residues. V gave up 0 bases and J gave up 6 bases, with 13 bases separating them. The germline gives CDR1 SGHNT, CDR2 YYREEE (reference sequence). CDR3 loop: CASSLGSVPSNEQFF. The DNA of the CDR3 is TGTGCCAGCAGCTTGGGTTCTGTCCCCTCCAATGAGCAGTTCTTC.

J is TRBJ2-7 and V is TRBV2; 9 positions agree with TRBD1. Per germline, CDR1 SNHLY and CDR2 FYNNEI. This CDR3 spans 13 amino acids. V lost 10 bases to trimming and J lost 2 bases; unmatched junction nucleotides: 6. The CDR3 nucleotides read TGTGCCACCACCGGGACAGGGACCTACGAGCAGTACTTC. This sequence encodes CATTGTGTYEQYF.

V gene TRBV19 combines with J gene TRBJ2-5; 8 bases match TRBD2. The germline gives CDR1 LNHDA, CDR2 SQIVND (reference sequence). The CDR3 is 17 residues long. V was pared by 3 bases and J by 2 bases, with 11 bases of the junction left unmatched. Written as DNA, the CDR3 is TGTGCCAGTAGTATCTTTGGGGCGGGGGGTGGTCAAGAGACCCAGTACTTC. Protein: CASSIFGAGGGQETQYF.

This CDR3 reads CASSLGGAETQYF. In nucleotides, the CDR3 is TGTGCCAGCAGTTTAGGCGGGGCGGAGACCCAGTACTTC. This chain uses TRBV12-3 or TRBV12-4 with TRBJ2-5, with D possibly TRBD2 on 6 matching bases. Between the trimmed V and J ends, which lost 1 base and 5 bases, there was a span of 8 bases. The CDR3 consists of 13 residues.

As DNA, the CDR3 is TGCGCCAGCAGCTTGGTCTCGAGGGAGACTGAAGCTTTCTTT. It specifies CASSLVSRETEAFF. The rearrangement uses TRBV5-1 and TRBJ1-1; D ambiguous. V was trimmed by 0 bases and J by 5 bases, leaving 11 bases between them. Germline V gene sequence: CDR1 SGHRS, CDR2 YFSETQ. CDR3 size: 14 residues.

This clone has just one count. The CDR3 DNA sequence: TGTGCCAGCAGCTTGGCCGCGACAGGGGGGCGGGAGACCCAGTACTTC. This gives the protein CASSLAATGGRETQYF. This sequence joins TRBV5-6 and TRBJ2-5; 9 bases fit TRBD1. Per germline, CDR1 SGHDT and CDR2 YYEEEE. This CDR3 has 16 amino acids. V lost 0 bases to trimming and J lost 5 bases; unmatched junction nucleotides: 8. Looking up the rest from reference TRBV5-6 and TRBJ2-5 gives the full variable domain: DAGVTQSPTHLIKTRGQQVTLRCSPKSGHDTVSWYQQALGQGPQFIFQYYEEEERQRGNFPDRFSGHQFPNYSSELNVNALLLGDSALYLCASSLAATGGRETQYFGPGTRLLVL.

The chain uses TRBV6-1 and TRBJ1-2; D perhaps matches TRBD1 (5 bases). This CDR3 has 13 residues. Trimming removed 3 bases at V and 4 bases at J, with 9 bases between. Germline-derived CDR1 and CDR2 are MNHNS and SASEGT. The CDR3 spells CASSDRVIYGYTF. CDR3 bases: TGTGCCAGCAGTGACAGGGTGATCTATGGCTACACCTTC.

J is TRBJ2-1 and V is TRBV7-9, with D possibly matching TRBD2 (6 bases). The CDR3 extends over 13 amino acids. The V end was cut by 5 bases, the J end by 7 bases, with 12 bases between. Germline V gene lookup returns CDR1 SEHNR and CDR2 FQNEAQ (reference sequence). The CDR3 loop is CASSPGTPNEQFF. DNA for the CDR3: TGTGCCAGCAGCCCCGGGACTCCAAATGAGCAGTTCTTC.

V gene TRBV5-4 combines with J gene TRBJ1-1, with a tentative D call TRBD1 (5 bases). The CDR3 sequence is 15 residues long. Germline V gene lookup returns CDR1 SGHNT and CDR2 YYREEE (reference sequence). V lost 4 bases to trimming and J lost 1 base, with 14 bases between them. DNA for the CDR3: TGTGCCAGCAGCCTCTACAGGCCGACGAACACTGAAGCTTTCTTT. Translation: CASSLYRPTNTEAFF.

V gene TRBV27 combines with J gene TRBJ2-7; perhaps TRBD2 as D (5 bases). V was cut by 3 bases and J by 0 bases, with 9 bases left in between. The CDR3 loop spans 14 amino acids. The V gene's germline CDR1 is MNHEY and CDR2 SMNVEV (reference sequence). For the CDR3, the DNA is TGTGCCAGCAGTTTCTCGGGAAACTCCTACGAGCAGTACTTC. It codes for CASSFSGNSYEQYF.